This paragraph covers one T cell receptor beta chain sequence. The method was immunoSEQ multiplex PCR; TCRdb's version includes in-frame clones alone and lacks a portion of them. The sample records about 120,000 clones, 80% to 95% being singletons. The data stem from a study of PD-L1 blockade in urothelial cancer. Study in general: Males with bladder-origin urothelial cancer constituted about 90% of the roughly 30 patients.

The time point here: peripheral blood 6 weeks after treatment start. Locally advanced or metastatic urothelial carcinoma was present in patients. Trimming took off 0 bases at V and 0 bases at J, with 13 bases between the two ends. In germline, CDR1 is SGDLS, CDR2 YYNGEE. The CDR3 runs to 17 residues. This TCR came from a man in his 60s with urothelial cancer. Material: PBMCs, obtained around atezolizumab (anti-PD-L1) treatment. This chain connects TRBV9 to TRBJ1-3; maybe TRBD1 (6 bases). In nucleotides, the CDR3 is TGTGCCAGCAGCGTAGACGGGGGGCCCGGCTCTGGAAACACCATATATTTT. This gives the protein CASSVDGGPGSGNTIYF.